One and the same sample provided the 20 T cell receptor beta chains below, sequenced in a study of cytotoxic CD8 clonotypes in ibrutinib-treated CLL. Sequencing was performed with immunoSEQ multiplex PCR; in TCRdb, only in-frame clones are kept and a portion is missing. This table holds 53,000 or so clones, 50% to 60% found once. The sequencing used PBMCs, collected at disease progression, from a patient treated with ibrutinib. The receptors here all came from a human donor with chronic lymphocytic leukemia.

This chain connects TRBV10-3 to TRBJ2-1; D ambiguous. There are 13 residues in the CDR3. The germline gives CDR1 ENHRY, CDR2 SYGVKD. V was trimmed by 4 bases and J by 7 bases, leaving 11 bases between them. The CDR3 DNA reads TGTGCCATCAGTGGTTGGGGTTTGAATGAGCAGTTCTTC. This encodes CAISGWGLNEQFF.

This clone was counted at least ten times. J is TRBJ1-3 and V is TRBV4-3; 8 positions match TRBD1. Germline lookup yields CDR1 LGHNA and CDR2 YSLEER. J gave up 4 bases and V 0 bases, and 8 bases lay outside the gene matches. This CDR3 is 17 amino acids long. CDR3 coding DNA: TGCGCCAGCAGCCAAGACCAGGGGGCAGGGATGGGAAACACCATATATTTT. Its protein is CASSQDQGAGMGNTIYF.

In its sample, this clone was seen a few times. The chain uses TRBV6-1 and TRBJ2-7; D is ambiguous. CDR3 length: 12 amino acids. The V gene lost 11 bases and the J gene lost 2 bases, with 13 bases spanning the gap. The germline V gene encodes CDR1 MNHNS and CDR2 SASEGT. CDR3 in amino acids: CAHGSPPYEQYF. CDR3 DNA: TGTGCCCACGGCAGTCCGCCCTACGAGCAGTACTTC.

This clone was seen only once. The J gene is TRBJ2-5, the V gene TRBV5-8, with D possibly being TRBD1 or TRBD2 (5 bases each). The CDR3 is 14 residues long. V was clipped by 6 bases and J by 3 bases, with 15 bases between them. Germline V gene data show CDR1 as SGHTS and CDR2 as YDEGEE. This CDR3 reads CASKIYWGKETQYF. In DNA form, the CDR3 reads TGTGCCAGCAAGATATACTGGGGGAAAGAGACCCAGTACTTC.

This chain links TRBV5-1 with TRBJ2-7; TRBD1 aligns across 12 bases. Trimming took 1 base from V and 1 from J; bases not matched to a gene: 6. CDR1 SGHRS and CDR2 YFSETQ come from the germline V gene. The CDR3 totals 17 residues. CDR3 in DNA: TGCGCCAGCAGCTTGCGTTCGGGACAGGGGGCATCCTACGAGCAGTACTTC. Translated, it gives CASSLRSGQGASYEQYF.

This chain connects TRBV5-1 to TRBJ2-3, with 7 nucleotides matching TRBD1. The ends lost 2 bases at V and 2 bases at J; junction bases unmatched: 5. Germline V lookup: CDR1 SGHRS, CDR2 YFSETQ. The CDR3 length is 15 residues. The CDR3 loop is CASSLGQADTDTQYF. In DNA, the CDR3 is TGCGCCAGCAGCTTAGGACAGGCAGACACAGATACGCAGTATTTT. Full variable domain (rest looked up from reference TRBV5-1 and TRBJ2-3): KAGVTQTPRYLIKTRGQQVTLSCSPISGHRSVSWYQQTPGQGLQFLFEYFSETQRNKGNFPGRFSGRQFSNSRSEMNVSTLELGDSALYLCASSLGQADTDTQYFGPGTRLTVL.

J is TRBJ2-5 and V is TRBV7-2; D is possibly TRBD1 (5 bases). The V gene lost 3 bases and the J gene lost 4 bases, with 12 bases spanning the gap. CDR3 size: 14 residues. The germline V gene encodes CDR1 SGHTA and CDR2 FQGNSA. CDR3 sequence (DNA): TGTGCCAGCAGCTTCCAGGGAAGGACAGAGACCCAGTACTTC. Amino acid sequence: CASSFQGRTETQYF.

This chain links TRBV30 with TRBJ2-5; D call uncertain. Trimming stripped 0 bases from V and 4 bases from J, with 12 bases between. Looked up from germline, CDR1 is GTSNPN and CDR2 is SVGIG (reference sequence). The CDR3 has 14 amino acids. CDR3 sequence (DNA): TGTGCCTGGAGTGTATTCCCGCGGACAGAGACCCAGTACTTC. This translates into CAWSVFPRTETQYF.

This clone was picked up a small number of times. The chain links TRBV28 to TRBJ1-4; 7 bases fit TRBD1. Looked up from germline, CDR1 is MDHEN and CDR2 is SYDVKM. Trimming took 6 bases from V and 5 from J; bases not matched to a gene: 9. CDR3 length equals 15 residues. CDR3 DNA: TGTGCCAGCAGGTCTCCGACAGGGTTAAATGAAAAACTGTTTTTT. This gives the protein CASRSPTGLNEKLFF.

V is TRBV4-3 and J is TRBJ2-5; D remains ambiguous. The CDR3 is 14 residues long. V lost 5 bases to trimming and J lost 5 bases, with 15 bases between them. Looked up from germline, CDR1 is LGHNA and CDR2 is YSLEER. CDR3 sequence reads: CASSKGSISETQYF. The CDR3 DNA reads as TGCGCCAGCAGCAAAGGGTCGATTTCGGAGACCCAGTACTTC.

This chain uses TRBV5-1 with TRBJ2-7, with unresolved D. This CDR3 spans 13 amino acids. In germline, CDR1 is SGHRS, CDR2 YFSETQ. Trimming cost V 1 base and J 4 bases, with 9 bases left between them. CDR3: CASSLSTTYEQYF. The CDR3 DNA sequence: TGCGCCAGCAGCTTGTCAACGACATACGAGCAGTACTTC.

This clone occurred a few times. This chain joins TRBV5-1 and TRBJ1-1, with 7 bases matching TRBD1. The CDR3 runs to 12 residues. Losses at the gene ends were 4 bases for V and 4 bases for J; bases not matched to a gene: 1. CDR1 is SGHRS and CDR2 is YFSETQ in the germline V gene. The CDR3 nucleotides are TGCGCCAGCAGCCGGGACAGCACTGAAGCTTTCTTT. It is translated as CASSRDSTEAFF. Full variable domain (missing parts from reference TRBV5-1 and TRBJ1-1): KAGVTQTPRYLIKTRGQQVTLSCSPISGHRSVSWYQQTPGQGLQFLFEYFSETQRNKGNFPGRFSGRQFSNSRSEMNVSTLELGDSALYLCASSRDSTEAFFGQGTRLTVV.

This chain joins TRBV15 and TRBJ2-7; D is unclear. The germline V and J ends were trimmed by 1 base and 3 bases, with 7 bases remaining between them. From germline, CDR1 is LNHNV and CDR2 YYDKDF (reference sequence). This CDR3 is 13 amino acids long. The CDR3 bases are TGTGCCACCAGCAGAGGGTCAAACTACGAGCAGTACTTC. Protein: CATSRGSNYEQYF.

This chain connects TRBV7-3 to TRBJ2-5, with D maybe TRBD1 (6 bases). Germline values: CDR1 SGHTA, CDR2 FQGTGA. CDR3 length equals 16 residues. The V and J ends lost 2 bases and 2 bases respectively, with 15 bases between them. CDR3 sequence: CASSLGPGQGQETQYF. The CDR3 DNA follows: TGTGCCAGCAGCTTAGGCCCTGGGCAGGGGCAAGAGACCCAGTACTTC. The whole variable domain, remainder taken from reference TRBV7-3 and TRBJ2-5, is GAGVSQTPSNKVTEKGKYVELRCDPISGHTALYWYRQSLGQGPEFLIYFQGTGAADDSGLPNDRFFAVRPEGSVSTLKIQRTERGDSAVYLCASSLGPGQGQETQYFGPGTRLLVL.

The chain joins TRBV19 to TRBJ2-7, with D tentatively TRBD2 (6 bases). This CDR3 spans 14 amino acids. V was shortened by 5 bases and J by 5 bases, with 16 bases between the two germline ends. Per germline, CDR1 LNHDA and CDR2 SQIVND (reference sequence). The CDR3 DNA reads as TGTGCCAGTAGTCCCCGTCAGGGACTGCACGAGCAGTACTTC. It codes for CASSPRQGLHEQYF.

This clone was seen only once. This chain links TRBV2 with TRBJ2-2; tentatively, D is TRBD1 or TRBD2 (7 bases each). The length of the CDR3 is 15 residues. The V end was cut by 7 bases, the J end by 2 bases, with 14 bases between. Per germline, CDR1 SNHLY and CDR2 FYNNEI. The CDR3 DNA reads TGTGCCAGCAAGGGGGGGACAGTCAACACCGGGGAGCTGTTTTTT. This encodes CASKGGTVNTGELFF.

The gene calls are TRBV7-3 and TRBJ2-1; 8 positions agree with TRBD2. Germline loops: CDR1 SGHTA, CDR2 FQGTGA. The trim removed 3 bases at V and 7 bases at J, leaving 14 bases unmatched. This CDR3 is built from 17 residues. This chain's CDR3 is CASSLGTPGLGKNEQFF. DNA for the CDR3: TGTGCCAGCAGCTTGGGTACACCGGGACTAGGAAAGAATGAGCAGTTCTTC.

This chain's CDR3 is CASSRFLSTDTQYF. The CDR3 DNA is TGTGCCAGCAGCCGGTTCCTGAGCACAGATACGCAGTATTTT. The chain couples TRBV7-2 to TRBJ2-3; D unclear. Per germline, CDR1 SGHTA and CDR2 FQGNSA. This CDR3 is 14 amino acids long. The ends were cut back, 5 bases at V and 0 bases at J, with 9 bases in the middle.

As for this clone: At one end the junction does not follow the germline gene, possibly because of a read error. This chain connects TRBV5-1 to TRBJ2-1, with D perhaps TRBD2 (6 bases). Per germline, CDR1 SGHRS and CDR2 YFSETQ. The CDR3 runs to 15 residues. CDR3 region: CASSFRDFEYNEQFF. The CDR3 region has the DNA TGTGCCAGCAGCTTCCGGGACTTTGAGTACAATGAGCAGTTCTTC.

The V gene is TRBV20-1, the J gene TRBJ1-2; no firm D call. Looked up from germline, CDR1 is DFQATT and CDR2 is SNEGSKA (reference sequence). CDR3 size: 11 residues. The CDR3 region has the DNA TGCAGCCCGGGGACTAACTATGGCTACACCTTC. Its translation: CSPGTNYGYTF.